This T cell receptor beta chain was sequenced during a study of human T cells and chemical hapten exposure. Time point: pre-sensitization, week 0. The treatment here: therapeutic diphenylcyclopropenone sensitization with weekly scalp DPC. This clonotype has a count of ten or more. The junction had 4 bases not matched to a gene; V was cut back by 4 bases and J by 3 bases. The CDR3 is made up of 16 amino acids. Germline loops: CDR1 LGHNA, CDR2 YNFKEQ. TCRdb redid the calling of the RACE reads with MiXCR, one entry per CDR3 protein. Of tens of thousands of distinct CDR3 sequences listed, approximately 6.7% are singletons.

The material was whole blood, obtained in connection with sensitization to the hapten diphenylcyclopropenone (DPC). The V call is TRBV4-2, the J call TRBJ2-3; 13 positions match TRBD2. The receptor was isolated from a woman aged 25 to 39 with alopecia areata. Some clones in this sample may be carry-over from other donors' samples. CDR3 nucleotide sequence: TGTGCCAGCAGCCGAAGGACTAGCGGGGGTACAGATACGCAGTATTTT. Encoded protein: CASSRRTSGGTDTQYF.